This record looks at one T cell receptor (beta chain) sequence and its context. The sample comes from a study of shared clonotypes between healthy human individuals. In the original workflow: ImmunoSEQ yielded junction-only sequences lacking quality scores, so filtering differed. Produced via immunoSEQ multiplex PCR; TCRdb's table is partial and in-frame only. The V and J calls and clone size come from that table; D and trimming were worked out from the DNA. In the table there are 2 million to 2.5 million clones, approximately 95% of which are singletons. The TCR sequence derives from a man younger than 35 in good health. Some clones in this sample may be carry-over from other donors' samples. The sample comprised naive CD4+ T cells from PBMCs. As to subset: CD45RA+ positively selected.

The CDR3, as DNA: TGCGCCAGCAGCCCGCCGTGGGCAACGAACACTGAAGCTTTCTTT. Its protein is CASSPPWATNTEAFF. V is TRBV5-1 and J is TRBJ1-1, with D unclear. The CDR3 extends over 15 amino acids. Germline lookup yields CDR1 SGHRS and CDR2 YFSETQ. Trimming pared 4 bases from V and 1 base from J, leaving 14 bases between.